The clone carrying this T cell receptor (beta chain) has only one observation. The antigen is undetermined. Only in-frame clones appear in the TCRdb table, and some are missing; sequencing was by immunoSEQ multiplex PCR. The sample has fewer than 500,000 clones, roughly 88% seen once. This sample is part of a study of Ad26.COV2.S vaccination and SARS-CoV-2 variants. The overall study: Administration of Ad26.COV2.S was intramuscular, either once or twice 56 days apart. Study observations and caveats: Breadth and depth estimates from TCRs may understate total T cell responses. Reported findings describe substantial breadth in spike-specific CD8+ and CD4+ T cell responses following vaccination.

The V and J ends lost 10 bases and 0 bases respectively, with 29 bases between them. The V gene's germline CDR1 is LNHDA and CDR2 SQIVND (reference sequence). This CDR3 contains 19 residues. Treatment in this sample: approximately 18 received Ad26.COV2.S at low or high dose, single or two shots; 5 received placebo; per-sample allocation not given. The study sampled participants on day 63 after the first vaccine or placebo injection. The donor's status was that of an adult aged 18-55 years in Boston. Specimen: peripheral blood, collected in a trial of Ad26.COV2.S vaccine versus placebo. The chain combines TRBV19 with TRBJ2-3; perhaps TRBD2 as D (6 bases). This TCR was recovered from a person between 18 and 59 years old who received the Ad26.COV2.S COVID-19 vaccine or a placebo. The CDR3 sequence is CATKRPGTGGETSTDTQYF. The CDR3 DNA reads as TGTGCCACCAAACGACCCGGGACTGGCGGGGAAACTAGCACAGATACGCAGTATTTT. The whole variable domain, filled in from reference TRBV19 and TRBJ2-3, reads DGGITQSPKYLFRKEGQNVTLSCEQNLNHDAMYWYRQDPGQGLRLIYYSQIVNDFQKGDIAEGYSVSREKKESFPLTVTSAQKNPTAFYLCATKRPGTGGETSTDTQYFGPGTRLTVL.